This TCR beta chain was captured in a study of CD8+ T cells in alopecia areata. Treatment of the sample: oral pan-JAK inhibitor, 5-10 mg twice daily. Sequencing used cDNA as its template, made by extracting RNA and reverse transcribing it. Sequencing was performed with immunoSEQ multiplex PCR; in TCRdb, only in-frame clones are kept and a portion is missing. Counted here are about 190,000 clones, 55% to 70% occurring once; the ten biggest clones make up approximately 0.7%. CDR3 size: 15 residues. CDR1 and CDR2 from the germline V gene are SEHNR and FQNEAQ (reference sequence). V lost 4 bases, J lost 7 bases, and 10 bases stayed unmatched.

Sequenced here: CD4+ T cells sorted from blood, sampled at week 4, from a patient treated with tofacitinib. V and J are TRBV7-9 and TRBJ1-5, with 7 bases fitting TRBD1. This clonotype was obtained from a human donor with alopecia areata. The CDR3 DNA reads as TGTGCCAGCAGCTCGACCAACAGGGGTAGACAGCCCCAGCATTTT. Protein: CASSSTNRGRQPQHF.